Below, 9 T cell receptor beta chains from the same sample are listed, as sequenced in a study of Ad26.COV2.S vaccination and SARS-CoV-2 variants. Repertoires were generated with immunoSEQ multiplex PCR, while TCRdb's copy carries only in-frame clones and drops some. Of over 130,000 clones listed, 75% to 90% are singletons. Specimen: peripheral blood, collected after recovery from COVID-19. These receptors were collected from a human donor who had recovered from COVID-19.

This clone occurred once. The CDR3 DNA sequence: TGTGCCAGCAGTTTGCTCTGGGGGGACGAGCAGTTCTTC. Translation gives CASSLLWGDEQFF. The V gene is TRBV27, the J gene TRBJ2-1; D possibly corresponds to TRBD2 (6 bases). Trimming removed 3 bases at V and 10 bases at J, with 13 bases between. Looked up from germline, CDR1 is MNHEY and CDR2 is SMNVEV (reference sequence). The CDR3 is 13 residues long.

V is TRBV7-6 and J is TRBJ1-3; D is unresolved. Looked up from germline, CDR1 is SGHVS and CDR2 is FNYEAQ. This CDR3 spans 15 amino acids. V lost 1 base to trimming and J lost 2 bases, with 9 bases between them. DNA of the CDR3: TGTGCCAGCAGCTTAGTGTCCTCCACTGGAAACACCATATATTTT. This encodes CASSLVSSTGNTIYF.

This clone appeared once. The CDR3 protein is CASSYQANEKLFF. CDR3 sequence (DNA): TGTGCCAGCAGTTATCAAGCTAATGAAAAACTGTTTTTT. The V call is TRBV6-6, the J call TRBJ1-4, with D uncertain. Germline loops: CDR1 MNHNY, CDR2 SVGAGI (reference sequence). This CDR3 comprises 13 residues. V was shortened by 3 bases and J by 3 bases, with 5 bases between the two germline ends.

V and J are TRBV7-9 and TRBJ2-5, with 7 positions matching TRBD2. This CDR3 region has 12 residues. V shed 11 bases, J shed 3 bases, and the junction held 6 bases outside the gene matches. The germline V gene encodes CDR1 SEHNR and CDR2 FQNEAQ (reference sequence). In DNA form, the CDR3 reads TGTGCCGGGAGGGTCTTGGAAGAGACCCAGTACTTC. This encodes CAGRVLEETQYF.

The gene calls are TRBV19 and TRBJ1-4; 10 nucleotides align to TRBD1. This CDR3 region has 14 residues. Germline assignment: CDR1 LNHDA and CDR2 SQIVND (reference sequence). With V trimmed by 3 bases and J by 8 bases, 3 bases remained unmatched. The DNA for the CDR3 is TGTGCCAGTAGTATCGACAGGGGGCAGGAAAAACTGTTTTTT. It codes for CASSIDRGQEKLFF. The full variable domain, its missing parts supplied by reference TRBV19 and TRBJ1-4, is DGGITQSPKYLFRKEGQNVTLSCEQNLNHDAMYWYRQDPGQGLRLIYYSQIVNDFQKGDIAEGYSVSREKKESFPLTVTSAQKNPTAFYLCASSIDRGQEKLFFGSGTQLSVL.

The chain joins TRBV12-3 or TRBV12-4 to TRBJ1-1; D gene ambiguous. The CDR3 has 11 residues. V lost 5 bases to trimming and J lost 7 bases, with 8 bases between them. The chain's CDR3 is CASSPRNEAFF. The CDR3 DNA follows: TGTGCCAGCAGTCCCAGGAATGAAGCTTTCTTT.

The rearrangement joins TRBV6-4 to TRBJ2-3, with 7 bases aligning to TRBD2. In germline, CDR1 is MRHNA, CDR2 SNTAGT. V lost 2 bases to trimming and J lost 1 base; unmatched junction nucleotides: 0. The CDR3 is 14 residues long. The CDR3 is CASSDSGGTDTQYF. The CDR3 DNA is TGTGCCAGCAGTGACAGCGGGGGCACAGATACGCAGTATTTT.

CDR3 coding DNA: TGCAGTGCTAGAGAAGTCAGTGAGCAGTTCTTC. Encoded protein: CSAREVSEQFF. This rearrangement joins TRBV20-1 to TRBJ2-1; D call uncertain. The CDR3 sequence is 11 residues long. From germline, CDR1 is DFQATT and CDR2 SNEGSKA (reference sequence). With 0 bases removed from V and 9 bases from J, the gap between germline ends came to 6 bases.

This clone was detected only once. The chain couples TRBV11-2 to TRBJ1-3, with D unresolved. The CDR3 loop spans 14 amino acids. CDR1 SGHAT and CDR2 FQNNGV come from the germline V gene. The ends were cut back, 6 bases at V and 0 bases at J, with 9 bases in the middle. The CDR3 protein is CASREGSSGNTIYF. The CDR3 DNA sequence: TGTGCCAGCAGAGAAGGTAGCTCTGGAAACACCATATATTTT.